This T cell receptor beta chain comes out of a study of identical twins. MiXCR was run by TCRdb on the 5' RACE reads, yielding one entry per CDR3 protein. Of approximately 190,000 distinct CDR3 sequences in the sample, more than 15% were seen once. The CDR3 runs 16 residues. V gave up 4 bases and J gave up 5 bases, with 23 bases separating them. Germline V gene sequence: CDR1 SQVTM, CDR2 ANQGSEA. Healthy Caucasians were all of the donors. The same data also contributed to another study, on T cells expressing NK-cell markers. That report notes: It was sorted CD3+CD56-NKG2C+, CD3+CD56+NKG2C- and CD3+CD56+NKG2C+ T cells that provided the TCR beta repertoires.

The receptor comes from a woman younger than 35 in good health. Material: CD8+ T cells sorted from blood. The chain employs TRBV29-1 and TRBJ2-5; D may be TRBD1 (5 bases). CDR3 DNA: TGCAGCGTTGTTGGGGCGTGGGGTAGTTTGGCGGAGACCCAGTACTTC. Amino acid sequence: CSVVGAWGSLAETQYF.